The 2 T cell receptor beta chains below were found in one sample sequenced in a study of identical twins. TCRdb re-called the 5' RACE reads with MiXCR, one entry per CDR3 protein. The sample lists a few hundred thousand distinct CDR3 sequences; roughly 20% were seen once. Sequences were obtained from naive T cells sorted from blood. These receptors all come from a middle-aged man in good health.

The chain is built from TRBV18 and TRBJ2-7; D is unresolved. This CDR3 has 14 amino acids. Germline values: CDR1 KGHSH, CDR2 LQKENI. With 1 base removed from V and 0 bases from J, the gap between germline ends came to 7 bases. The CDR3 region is CASSPRDISYEQYF. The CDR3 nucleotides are TGTGCCAGCTCACCACGGGATATCTCCTACGAGCAGTACTTC.

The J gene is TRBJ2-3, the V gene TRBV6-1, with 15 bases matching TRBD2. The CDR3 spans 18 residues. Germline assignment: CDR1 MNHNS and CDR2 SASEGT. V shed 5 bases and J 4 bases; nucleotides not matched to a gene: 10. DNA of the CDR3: TGTGCCAGCAGTACCTGGACTAGCGGGGGGGCCGTGCCAGATACGCAGTATTTT. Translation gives CASSTWTSGGAVPDTQYF.